This T cell receptor beta chain was sequenced for a study of T cell changes during pregnancy in multiple sclerosis. This table comes from immunoSEQ multiplex PCR, and its TCRdb copy is limited to in-frame clones, with some not included. The sample gives some 85,000 clones, roughly 95% of which show up once; about 1.2% is in the top ten. The germline V gene has CDR1 SGDLS and CDR2 YYNGEE. This CDR3 comprises 15 residues. J gave up 4 bases and V 4 bases, and 9 bases lay outside the gene matches. This rearrangement joins TRBV9 to TRBJ2-7; 9 bases line up with TRBD2. The origin of this receptor is a female donor with multiple sclerosis, enrolled in a pregnancy study. Here the sequenced sample was peripheral blood, taken in the second trimester of pregnancy. CDR3 region: CASSFRAGGPYEQYF. The CDR3 nucleotides are TGTGCCAGCAGCTTCAGGGCGGGAGGGCCGTACGAGCAGTACTTC.